The rows below give T cell receptor beta chains drawn from one sample of a study of early T cells in non-severe SARS-CoV-2 infection. TCRdb re-analysed the 5' RACE reads in MiXCR, keeping a single row per CDR3 protein. The sample has about 83,000 distinct CDR3 sequences; over 12% are singletons. The specimen was whole blood. The receptors stem from an adult who was a healthcare worker with PCR-confirmed SARS-CoV-2 infection or an uninfected control (not recorded which). The CDR3 runs from the conserved cysteine through the conserved F or W. Fields, in order: V gene, J gene, clone size, D gene, CDR3 protein, CDR3 DNA. The D gene is left open where the match is weak. Where a row states a size, it is once, few, many or the class of an expanded clone; other rows omit it.

V gene: TRBV6-5; J gene: TRBJ2-7; clone size: .; D gene: TRBD2; CDR3 protein: CASSRAGGPIEQYF; CDR3 DNA: TGTGCCAGCAGTCGGGCGGGAGGGCCGATTGAGCAGTACTTC
V gene: TRBV7-9; J gene: TRBJ1-4; clone size: .; D gene: .; CDR3 protein: CASSPAYGFNEKLFF; CDR3 DNA: TGTGCCAGCAGCCCAGCGTACGGATTTAATGAAAAACTGTTTTTT
V gene: TRBV27; J gene: TRBJ1-5; clone size: .; D gene: .; CDR3 protein: CASSLYGRQPQHF; CDR3 DNA: TGTGCCAGCAGTTTGTACGGGCGTCAGCCCCAGCATTTT
V gene: TRBV9; J gene: TRBJ2-2; clone size: .; D gene: TRBD2; CDR3 protein: CASSFRGGSGELFF; CDR3 DNA: TGTGCCAGCAGCTTCCGGGGGGGGAGCGGGGAGCTGTTTTTT
V gene: TRBV3-1; J gene: TRBJ1-2; clone size: many; D gene: .; CDR3 protein: CASSRQGNGYTF; CDR3 DNA: TGTGCCAGCAGCCGGCAGGGAAATGGCTACACCTTC
V gene: TRBV11-2; J gene: TRBJ2-7; clone size: many; D gene: .; CDR3 protein: CASSLVLERYEQYF; CDR3 DNA: TGTGCCAGCAGCTTAGTTCTTGAGCGCTACGAGCAGTACTTC
V gene: TRBV6-4; J gene: TRBJ2-1; clone size: .; D gene: .; CDR3 protein: CASGVLPGSEQFF; CDR3 DNA: TGTGCCAGCGGTGTACTTCCCGGTAGCGAGCAGTTCTTC
V gene: TRBV7-2; J gene: TRBJ2-3; clone size: few; D gene: .; CDR3 protein: CASSRRGISTDTQYF; CDR3 DNA: TGTGCCAGCAGCAGGCGGGGAATCAGTACAGATACGCAGTATTTT
V gene: TRBV29-1; J gene: TRBJ2-6; clone size: many; D gene: .; CDR3 protein: CSVQPSGANVLTF; CDR3 DNA: TGCAGCGTTCAGCCCTCTGGGGCCAACGTCCTGACTTTC
V gene: TRBV7-8; J gene: TRBJ2-5; clone size: .; D gene: TRBD2; CDR3 protein: CASSPNSRGGQETQYF; CDR3 DNA: TGTGCCAGCAGCCCTAACTCGCGGGGGGGCCAAGAGACCCAGTACTTC
V gene: TRBV7-9; J gene: TRBJ2-2; clone size: few; D gene: TRBD1; CDR3 protein: CASSPRTGRRTGELFF; CDR3 DNA: TGTGCCAGCAGCCCACGGACAGGGCGTAGGACCGGGGAGCTGTTTTTT
V gene: TRBV29-1; J gene: TRBJ2-7; clone size: few; D gene: .; CDR3 protein: CSAVDSYEQYF; CDR3 DNA: TGCAGCGCCGTGGACAGCTACGAGCAGTACTTC
V gene: TRBV20-1; J gene: TRBJ2-7; clone size: few; D gene: TRBD2; CDR3 protein: CSATTGRAGARYEQYF; CDR3 DNA: TGCAGTGCTACTACCGGGAGGGCGGGGGCGAGGTACGAGCAGTACTTC
V gene: TRBV20-1; J gene: TRBJ2-3; clone size: .; D gene: TRBD2; CDR3 protein: CSAGSSGPDTQYF; CDR3 DNA: TGCAGTGCAGGCTCTAGCGGGCCAGATACGCAGTATTTT
V gene: TRBV12-3/TRBV12-4; J gene: TRBJ1-1; clone size: .; D gene: .; CDR3 protein: CASSLETDGEAFF; CDR3 DNA: TGTGCCAGCAGTTTAGAGACGGACGGAGAAGCTTTCTTT
V gene: TRBV5-1; J gene: TRBJ2-3; clone size: .; D gene: TRBD2; CDR3 protein: CASSFRLASTDTQYF; CDR3 DNA: TGCGCCAGCAGCTTCAGACTAGCGTCAACAGATACGCAGTATTTT